The subject of this entry is one TCR beta chain. The antigen this receptor binds is unknown. No base-level quality is on record; no much larger clone is a single base apart. Library construction relied on the immunoSEQ multiplex PCR assay. A mixture of 60 forward primers for TCR Vbeta segments and 13 reverse primers for TCR Jbeta segments was used in the multiplex PCR. Amplification of the CDR3 region of rearranged TCR beta genes was performed with a multiplex PCR assay on genomic DNA. The amplified TCR beta libraries were sequenced on the Illumina HiSeq System as 87-base-pair reads. In the paper's pipeline: A later analysis counted some 80 million unique TCR beta chains across the 500 to 850 repertoires, and roughly 9.9 million of these chains were shared by at least two donors. Raw reads were error-corrected and collapsed into unique sequences with a nearest-neighbor algorithm that merged closely related sequences to remove PCR and sequencing errors. To assign V, D and J gene segments, CDR3 sequences were aligned to IMGT reference sequences. Each retained sequence needed at least a six-nucleotide match to both a V gene segment and a J gene segment. A rearrangement was called productive if the CDR3 had no stop codons and remained in frame with V and J, and every other rearrangement was called non-productive. CDR3 was defined according to IMGT convention as the region running from the second conserved V-encoded cysteine to the conserved J-encoded phenylalanine. The earlier analysis of 587 of the donors excluded sequences that lacked an unambiguous match to a single V gene segment. An earlier analysis of some 610 of the donors called V segments functional above 56.7% productive rearrangements and segregating when the between-donor standard deviation exceeded 5%. A statistical classification framework was developed to diagnose cytomegalovirus status using the catalog of TCR beta chain sequences. In a later analysis, V and J genes were assigned by comparing TCR nucleotide sequences against IMGT/GENE-DB human TR gene sequences. In a later analysis, CDR3 sequences and most-parsimonious VDJ recombination scenarios were assigned using the TCRdist pipeline. In a later analysis, each TCR beta chain was defined by its CDR3 amino acid sequence together with its V-gene family, and reads lacking a unique V-gene family were excluded. In a later analysis, 450 to 600 highly shared, low-generation-probability nucleotide sequences were removed to address suspected cross-contamination and a sequencing artifact. In a later analysis, a clonal expansion index for each public chain was calculated from normalized within-repertoire ranks of inferred template counts. A later analysis computed generation probabilities with a VDJ recombination model fitted to out-of-frame rearrangements, and checked the results against IGoR. In a later analysis, TCR-TCR, TCR-HLA and TCR-CMV co-occurrence was scored with hypergeometric tests, and a repertoire-size bias correction was applied to TCR pairs. A later analysis estimated false discovery rates by permuting HLA or CMV assignments 20 times. In a later analysis, co-occurring TCRs were grouped with DBSCAN, and TCRdist sequence similarity was added when clustering was performed within HLA-allele-positive subsets. Co-occurrence clustering excluded repertoires with fewer than 30,000 or more than 120,000 public chains, plus five with anomalous nucleotide sharing. TCRdb retrieved this table from immuneACCESS and kept in-frame rearrangements only. Not all clones are present; in checked studies, unresolved V genes account for under half, and no reason is known for the remainder. V, J and clone size are those of that table, while D and trimming were read from the DNA. The table for this sample lists some 96,000 clones; approximately 80% of them were counted only once. The top ten constitute roughly 8% of the sample.

The data are from a study of cytomegalovirus exposure and HLA in healthy donors (dated by TCRdb to about 2017). Broadly, across the study: An earlier analysis of some 550 of the donors reported more than 250 Gb of sequence data and more than 90 million unique TCR beta sequences from roughly 200 million T cells. In the later analysis, no new phenotypic data were used to find candidate immune exposures; instead, reliance was placed on TCR beta sequences and their occurrence across donors. Of the approximately 400 genotyped donors, less than 90% were placed in the genetic ancestry cluster associated with self-reported Caucasian donors. HLA typing included class I and class II loci at four-digit resolution. Every repertoire in the discovery cohort had been generated on one and the same sequencing platform. High-throughput TCR immunosequencing, statistical association of individual TCRs with disease status, and machine learning were combined to predict cytomegalovirus infection status. The study profiled the T cell repertoires of 550 to 700 subjects by immunosequencing and related them to cytomegalovirus serostatus. Roughly five DR-DQ haplotypes were treated as single units for association and clustering because of strong linkage in the cohort. Across 398 genotyped donors of the cohort, an average of approximately 240,000 unique TCR beta nucleotide sequences per donor were sequenced, and 15% to 20% of those sequences were non-productive. The study aimed to test whether signatures of past pathogen exposure could be identified by cataloging public T cell receptors. Besides the first cohort of 500 to 700 subjects, a separate validation cohort made up of 90 to 150 different subjects was used. Donor age, sex, ethnicity and CMV serostatus were collected together with the repertoire data. To decide whether each TCR beta V gene segment behaved as functional or pseudogenic, an earlier analysis of some 600 of the donors relied on high-throughput TCR beta sequencing. In a later genetic analysis, genome-wide SNP genotypes for 398 of the 666 donors were used, and that subset was treated as a discovery cohort. In a later analysis, previously published TCR beta repertoires from 550 to 700 donors were re-analyzed and high-resolution HLA genotyping was added so that TCR occurrence patterns could be studied. An early release covering about 600 HLA-typed donors comprised 250 to 350 gigabases of sequencing data and around 80 million unique TCR sequences. The number of typed donors differed by locus: about 620-630 for A, B, C, DRB1 and DQB1; some 500 for DQA1; around 580 for DPA1; and some 470 for DPB1.

What the research found in general, with its limitations: The study listed 150 to 200 TCR beta chains as associated with cytomegalovirus. A further reported finding was that TCR beta sequences accurately predicted the HLA-A and HLA-B alleles for most subjects in the first cohort. In a later genetic analysis, fewer N-insertions in productive TCRs were reported among donors in an Asian-associated ancestry cluster than the roughly 670-donor mean. In a later analysis, the rate of TCR association differed among HLA loci, with DRB1 alleles having the most associated TCRs and HLA-C alleles having the fewest. An earlier analysis of 450 to 750 of the donors showed that most TCR beta V segments appeared in productive rearrangements either about 87% or about 30% of the time, which broadly matched IMGT annotations. The cohort was sequenced for TCR beta chains only, and without alpha or paired-chain data the features that could be detected were limited. A later analysis reported that several top co-occurrence clusters appeared linked to parvovirus B19, influenza, CMV and Epstein-Barr virus. Strong co-occurrence of HLA alleles, especially DR and DQ, made assigning TCR associations to individual alleles difficult. An association between a missense DCLRE1C variant and V-gene and J-gene trimming of TCR beta chains was found in a later genetic analysis and replicated in an independent cohort. A later analysis found that most CMV-associated TCR beta chains appeared HLA-restricted, with HLA associations seemingly driven largely by CMV exposure. Because HLA typing was missing for some donors at each locus, association tests included only the typed subset. A later analysis found that HLA-associated TCR beta chains were more clonally expanded and had lower generation probabilities than equally common non-associated chains. Roughly uniform sequencing depth across donors was assumed in presence/absence analyses, although this assumption may not hold. A cluster of highly shared sequence variants was judged likely to represent a technical artifact of the sequencing pipeline. Three of the identified cytomegalovirus-associated TCR beta chains were confirmed in vitro to be specific for cytomegalovirus antigens. Cytomegalovirus status was reported to be diagnosed by the classifier with high specificity and sensitivity in both the original and validation cohorts. For the cohort, immune exposure information was limited to CMV serostatus. Most TCR sequences were observed very rarely across donors, whereas some public TCRs were present in many individuals. The authors suggested that the approach could potentially be generalized to other disease states and immunological phenotypes. Correlated functional status among segregating V segments might be attributable to linkage disequilibrium, but an unknown experimental factor could not be ruled out. A later analysis associated 16,951 TCR beta sequences with specific HLA alleles at a false discovery rate of 0.05. Because counts were too low, about 17 rarely observed V segments, including chromosome 9 orphons, were excluded from the earlier analysis of roughly 580 of the donors.

The cohort consisted of 650 to 850 healthy bone marrow donors. At the time of sampling, all cohort members were nominally healthy, though unrecorded immune exposures were likely present. The donor was CMV seronegative and belonged to the group of 320 or so seronegative cohort members. Every donor gave a peripheral blood sample, and the peripheral blood mononuclear cells from that sample were used for TCR beta sequencing. Genomic DNA extraction from the blood cell samples was performed with the Qiagen DNeasy Blood Extraction Kit. This TCR was recovered from a female donor in good health and CMV-seronegative. Sequenced material: PBMCs.

The CDR3 loop reads CASSSLINRGRYGYTF. The base sequence is TGTGCCAGTAGTAGCCTAATCAACAGGGGGAGGTATGGCTACACCTTC. The chain is assembled from TRBV19 and TRBJ1-2; TRBD1 lines up with 8 middle nucleotides. V has 4 bases trimmed and J has 5 bases trimmed; junction bases matching no gene number 12. The CDR1 and CDR2 encoded by the germline V gene (reference sequence) are LNHDA and SQIVND. The CDR3 numbers 16 residues from cysteine through phenylalanine. CDR3 DNA is the only sequence kept; it has 48 bases, read in frame from the first base.